This T cell receptor (beta chain) was documented in a study of cytomegalovirus exposure and HLA in healthy donors. On this clone: The antigen is unknown.

The 120-subject validation cohort, separate from the roughly 700-subject first cohort, included the donors. This CDR3 region has 14 residues. CDR1 is SNHLY, CDR2 FYNNEI, per germline. Trimming at V came to 1 base and at J to 5 bases, leaving 5 bases not matched to a gene. The table came from immunoSEQ multiplex PCR; TCRdb's copy has only in-frame clones and leaves some out. The repertoire has about 160,000 clones, 85% to 90% of them found once; the top ten carry just under 3%. General study findings and limits: The authors enumerated some 160 TCR beta chains as linked to cytomegalovirus.

This receptor was obtained from a man younger than 30 in good health and CMV-seronegative. Sequencing used PBMCs. The chain combines TRBV2 with TRBJ2-7; 7 positions agree with TRBD2. Here the CDR3 DNA reads TGTGCCAGCAGTGAAGAGCGGGGTGGGCACGAGCAGTACGTC. Translated, it gives CASSEERGGHEQYV.